The 9 T cell receptor beta chains presented below share a single source sample, sequenced in a study of blood T cell repertoires in COVID-19. Sequenced by immunoSEQ multiplex PCR; TCRdb stores in-frame clones only, minus some. The table records 450,000 to 500,000 clones, 80% to 90% of them present only once. Material: peripheral blood. The source is a human donor in a cohort sampled during active COVID-19.

This chain joins TRBV15 and TRBJ1-2; D is unresolved. V gave up 3 bases and J gave up 4 bases, with 12 bases separating them. Germline CDR1 is LNHNV and CDR2 is YYDKDF (reference sequence). The CDR3 totals 14 residues. The CDR3 DNA follows: TGTGCCACCAGCAGTGAGGTCCTCCTCTATGGCTACACCTTC. This encodes CATSSEVLLYGYTF. The full variable domain, rest sourced from reference TRBV15 and TRBJ1-2, is DAMVIQNPRYQVTQFGKPVTLSCSQTLNHNVMYWYQQKSSQAPKLLFHYYDKDFNNEADTPDNFQSRRPNTSFCFLDIRSPGLGDTAMYLCATSSEVLLYGYTFGSGTRLTVV.

The genes are TRBV3-1 (or the pseudogene TRBV3-2) and TRBJ2-2; 10 bases are a match to TRBD1. The V gene's germline CDR1 is LGHDT and CDR2 YNNKEL (reference sequence). V lost 4 bases and J lost 7; bases outside the gene matches: 9. The CDR3 totals 16 residues. The CDR3 loop reads CASSPRQGALDGELFF. The CDR3 DNA reads as TGTGCCAGCAGCCCAAGACAGGGGGCGTTAGACGGGGAGCTGTTTTTT.

In DNA, the CDR3 is TGTGCCTGGAGTACGGGAATCCATGAGCAGTTCTTC. Its translation is CAWSTGIHEQFF. This chain joins TRBV30 and TRBJ2-1; the D gene is possibly TRBD2 (5 bases). The CDR3 runs to 12 residues. Germline lookup yields CDR1 GTSNPN and CDR2 SVGIG (reference sequence). Trimming stripped 2 bases from V and 8 bases from J, with 10 bases between.

The chain has TRBV7-8 and TRBJ1-1; 8 bases fit TRBD1. Losses at the gene ends were 1 base for V and 2 bases for J; bases not matched to a gene: 6. The CDR3 extends over 16 amino acids. The germline CDR1 and CDR2 sequences are SGHVS and FQNEAQ. CDR3 loop: CASSLVRGLGNTEAFF. CDR3 bases: TGTGCCAGCAGCTTAGTCAGGGGGCTGGGTAACACTGAAGCTTTCTTT. Looking up the rest from reference TRBV7-8 and TRBJ1-1 gives the full variable domain: GAGVSQSPRYKVAKRGQDVALRCDPISGHVSLFWYQQALGQGPEFLTYFQNEAQLDKSGLPSDRFFAERPEGSVSTLKIQRTQQEDSAVYLCASSLVRGLGNTEAFFGQGTRLTVV.

The gene calls are TRBV11-2 and TRBJ2-1, with 11 positions matching TRBD2. CDR3 size: 16 residues. V gave up 3 bases and J gave up 2 bases; unmatched junction bases: 3. Germline V gene lookup returns CDR1 SGHAT and CDR2 FQNNGV. The chain's CDR3 is CASSLAGLAAYNEQFF. The CDR3 DNA reads TGTGCCAGCAGCTTGGCGGGACTAGCGGCCTACAATGAGCAGTTCTTC.

The V call is TRBV30, the J call TRBJ2-2, with 7 bases lining up with TRBD2. The ends lost 3 bases at V and 3 bases at J; junction bases unmatched: 10. This CDR3 spans 16 amino acids. CDR1 and CDR2 from the germline V gene are GTSNPN and SVGIG (reference sequence). The CDR3 nucleotides read TGTGCCTGGAGAAGTGCGAGCGGGATACACACCGGGGAGCTGTTTTTT. Translation gives CAWRSASGIHTGELFF.

The chain uses TRBV28 and TRBJ1-3; D unresolved. Looked up from germline, CDR1 is MDHEN and CDR2 is SYDVKM. The CDR3 totals 14 residues. Trimming stripped 3 bases from V and 4 bases from J, with 10 bases between. DNA for the CDR3: TGTGCCAGCAGTTTGCGGGGAAAAGGAAACACCATATATTTT. Translating gives CASSLRGKGNTIYF.

This chain links TRBV12-3 or TRBV12-4 with TRBJ2-7, with a possible D match to TRBD1 (7 bases). Trimming removed 5 bases from V and 5 bases from J, with 10 bases in between. CDR3 size: 12 residues. The DNA of the CDR3 is TGTGCCAGCAGTCAGGGGGGCCACGAGCAGTACTTC. As protein: CASSQGGHEQYF.

V is TRBV28 and J is TRBJ1-1; tentatively, D is TRBD1 (6 bases). Trimming pared 8 bases from V and 1 base from J, leaving 11 bases between. Germline V lookup: CDR1 MDHEN, CDR2 SYDVKM. The CDR3 sequence is 13 residues long. CDR3 in DNA: TGTGCCAGCCGAGTAGGGGGGAACACTGAAGCTTTCTTT. The encoded protein is CASRVGGNTEAFF.